One and the same sample provided the 5 T cell receptor beta chains below, sequenced in a study of radiation and T cells in renal cell carcinoma. Using immunoSEQ multiplex PCR, the repertoire was profiled, and TCRdb retains in-frame clones only, with some absent. This sample has roughly 130,000 clones, with more than 80% found just once. Time point: blood 2 weeks post-SBRT. The treatment is: 15 Gy SBRT to primary tumor, nephrectomy 4 weeks later. Sequenced here: blood, sampled from a patient whose treatment included radiotherapy and nephrectomy. The receptors stem from a woman aged 60 to 75 with renal cell carcinoma.

The V and J genes are TRBV5-1 and TRBJ2-7, with D hard to call. Between the trimmed V and J ends, which lost 2 bases and 5 bases, there was a span of 8 bases. The CDR3 is 12 amino acids. CDR1 is SGHRS and CDR2 is YFSETQ in the germline V gene. As DNA, the CDR3 is TGCGCCAGCAGCTTCGGACCAGACGAGCAGTACTTC. Residues: CASSFGPDEQYF.

The chain uses TRBV28 and TRBJ2-7; no definite D call. The CDR3 is 15 amino acids. Per germline, CDR1 MDHEN and CDR2 SYDVKM. Deletions cut 6 bases from V and 3 bases from J, with 18 bases between. The CDR3 DNA is TGTGCCAGCAGCCTCCGGAGCATCCGATACTACGAGCAGTACTTC. It yields the protein CASSLRSIRYYEQYF. Using reference TRBV28 and TRBJ2-7 for the parts outside the CDR3, the full variable domain is DVKVTQSSRYLVKRTGEKVFLECVQDMDHENMFWYRQDPGLGLRLIYFSYDVKMKEKGDIPEGYSVSREKKERFSLILESASTNQTSMYLCASSLRSIRYYEQYFGPGTRLTVT.

The chain recombines TRBV20-1 with TRBJ1-2; no firm D call. Germline values: CDR1 DFQATT, CDR2 SNEGSKA (reference sequence). Trimming removed 5 bases at V and 4 bases at J, with 8 bases between. CDR3 length: 11 residues. This CDR3 reads CSAAHAYGYTF. The CDR3 region has the DNA TGCAGTGCTGCCCATGCCTATGGCTACACCTTC.

The chain has TRBV6-5 and TRBJ2-3; no clear D. The V gene's germline CDR1 is MNHEY and CDR2 SVGAGI. CDR3 length equals 13 residues. Trimming pared 4 bases from V and 1 base from J, leaving 6 bases between. The CDR3 nucleotides read TGTGCCAGCAGTTCCCCCGGCACAGATACGCAGTATTTT. This codes for CASSSPGTDTQYF.

This clone was seen a few times. CDR3 sequence reads: CSVGWTEAFF. Written as DNA, the CDR3 is TGCAGCGTCGGATGGACTGAAGCTTTCTTT. The V call is TRBV29-1, the J call TRBJ1-1; D uncertain. Germline V lookup: CDR1 SQVTM, CDR2 ANQGSEA. Trimming removed 6 bases from V and 5 bases from J, with 7 bases in between. This CDR3 is built from 10 residues.